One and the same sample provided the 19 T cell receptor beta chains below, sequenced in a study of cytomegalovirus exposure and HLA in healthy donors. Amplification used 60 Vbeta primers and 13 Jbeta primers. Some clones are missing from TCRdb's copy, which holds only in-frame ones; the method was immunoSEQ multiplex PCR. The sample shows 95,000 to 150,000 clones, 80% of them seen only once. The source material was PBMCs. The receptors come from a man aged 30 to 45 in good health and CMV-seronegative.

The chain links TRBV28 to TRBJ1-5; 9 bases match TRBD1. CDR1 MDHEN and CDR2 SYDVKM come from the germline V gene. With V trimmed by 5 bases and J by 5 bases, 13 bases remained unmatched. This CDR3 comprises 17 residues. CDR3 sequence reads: CASSRVLGQGVDQPQHF. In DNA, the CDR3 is TGTGCCAGCAGTCGTGTACTGGGACAGGGAGTAGATCAGCCCCAGCATTTT.

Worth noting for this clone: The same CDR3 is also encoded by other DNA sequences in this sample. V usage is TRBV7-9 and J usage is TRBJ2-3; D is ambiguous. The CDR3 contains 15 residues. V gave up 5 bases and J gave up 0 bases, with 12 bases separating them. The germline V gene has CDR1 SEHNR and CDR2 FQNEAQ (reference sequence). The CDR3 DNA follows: TGTGCCAGCAGCCAAGAGACCGGGAGCACAGATACGCAGTATTTT. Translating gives CASSQETGSTDTQYF. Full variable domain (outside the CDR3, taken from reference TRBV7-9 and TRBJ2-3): DTGVSQNPRHKITKRGQNVTFRCDPISEHNRLYWYRQTLGQGPEFLTYFQNEAQLEKSRLLSDRFSAERPKGSFSTLEIQRTEQGDSAMYLCASSQETGSTDTQYFGPGTRLTVL.

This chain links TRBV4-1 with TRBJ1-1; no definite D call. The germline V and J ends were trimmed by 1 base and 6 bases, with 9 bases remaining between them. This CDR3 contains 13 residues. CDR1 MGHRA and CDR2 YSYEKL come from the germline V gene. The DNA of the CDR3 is TGCGCCAGCAGCCAAGTGGTGCGTTCTGAAGCTTTCTTT. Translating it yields CASSQVVRSEAFF.

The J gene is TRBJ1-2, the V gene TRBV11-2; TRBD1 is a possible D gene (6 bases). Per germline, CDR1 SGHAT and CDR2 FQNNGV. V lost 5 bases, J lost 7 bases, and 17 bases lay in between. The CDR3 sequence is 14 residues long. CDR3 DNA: TGTGCCAGCAGCCTAGGGGGGGATCTGGGTGGCTACACCTTC. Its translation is CASSLGGDLGGYTF.

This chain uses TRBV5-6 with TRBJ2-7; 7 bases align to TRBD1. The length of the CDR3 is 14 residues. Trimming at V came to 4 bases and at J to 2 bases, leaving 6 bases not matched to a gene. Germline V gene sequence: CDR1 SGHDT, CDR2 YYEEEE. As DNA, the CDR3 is TGTGCCAGCAGCCCGGGGACAGCCCCCTACGAGCAGTACTTC. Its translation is CASSPGTAPYEQYF.

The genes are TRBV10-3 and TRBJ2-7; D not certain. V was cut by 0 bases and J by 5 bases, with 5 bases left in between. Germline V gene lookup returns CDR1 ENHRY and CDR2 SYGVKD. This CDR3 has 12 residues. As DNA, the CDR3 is TGTGCCATCAGTGAGTCCAGGCACGAGCAGTACTTC. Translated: CAISESRHEQYF.

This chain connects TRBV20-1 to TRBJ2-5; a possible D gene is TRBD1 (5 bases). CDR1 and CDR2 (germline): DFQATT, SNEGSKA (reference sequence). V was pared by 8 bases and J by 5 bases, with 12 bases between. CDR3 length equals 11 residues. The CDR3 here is CSLNPGETQYF. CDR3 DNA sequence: TGCAGTTTAAACCCAGGGGAGACCCAGTACTTC.

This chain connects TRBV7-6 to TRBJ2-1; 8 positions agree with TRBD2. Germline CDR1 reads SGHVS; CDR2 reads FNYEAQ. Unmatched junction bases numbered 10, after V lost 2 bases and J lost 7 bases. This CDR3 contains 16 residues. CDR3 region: CASSLNLRGVGNEQFF. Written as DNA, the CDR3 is TGTGCCAGCAGCTTAAATTTGCGGGGGGTAGGAAATGAGCAGTTCTTC.

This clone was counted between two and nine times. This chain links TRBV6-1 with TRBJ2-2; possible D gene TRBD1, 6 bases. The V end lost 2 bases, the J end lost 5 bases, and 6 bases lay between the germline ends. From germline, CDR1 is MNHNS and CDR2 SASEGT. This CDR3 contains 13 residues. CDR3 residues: CASSEQGTGELFF. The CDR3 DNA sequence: TGTGCCAGCAGTGAACAGGGGACCGGGGAGCTGTTTTTT.

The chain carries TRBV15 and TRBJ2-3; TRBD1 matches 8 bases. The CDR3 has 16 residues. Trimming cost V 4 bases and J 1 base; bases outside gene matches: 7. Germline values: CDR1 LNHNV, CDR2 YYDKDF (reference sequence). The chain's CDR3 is CATSTRQGQGTDTQYF. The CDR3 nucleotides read TGTGCCACCAGCACACGACAGGGGCAAGGCACAGATACGCAGTATTTT.

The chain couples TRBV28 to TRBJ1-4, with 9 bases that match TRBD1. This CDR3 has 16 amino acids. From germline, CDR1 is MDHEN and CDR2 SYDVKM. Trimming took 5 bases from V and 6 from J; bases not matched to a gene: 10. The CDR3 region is CASSRHLRDRDEKLFF. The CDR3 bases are TGTGCCAGCAGTCGCCATCTCCGGGACAGGGATGAAAAACTGTTTTTT.

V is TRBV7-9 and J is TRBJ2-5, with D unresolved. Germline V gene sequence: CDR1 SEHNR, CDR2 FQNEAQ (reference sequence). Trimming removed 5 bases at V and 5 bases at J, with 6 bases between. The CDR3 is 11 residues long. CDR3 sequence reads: CASSESETQYF. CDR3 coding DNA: TGTGCCAGCAGCGAGTCTGAGACCCAGTACTTC.

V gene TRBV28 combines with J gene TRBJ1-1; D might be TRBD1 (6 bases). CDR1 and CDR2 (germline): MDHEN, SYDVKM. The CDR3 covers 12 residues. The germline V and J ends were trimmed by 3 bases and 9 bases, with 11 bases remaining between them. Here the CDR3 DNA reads TGTGCCAGCAGTTTCAGGGGTCCACAAGCTTTCTTT. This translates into CASSFRGPQAFF.

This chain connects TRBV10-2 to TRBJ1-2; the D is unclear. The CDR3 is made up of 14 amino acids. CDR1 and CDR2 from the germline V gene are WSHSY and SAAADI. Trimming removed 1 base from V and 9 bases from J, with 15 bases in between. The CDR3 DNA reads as TGCGCCAGCAGTGAGTTCCCCGACCTTGACAGCTACACCTTC. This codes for CASSEFPDLDSYTF.

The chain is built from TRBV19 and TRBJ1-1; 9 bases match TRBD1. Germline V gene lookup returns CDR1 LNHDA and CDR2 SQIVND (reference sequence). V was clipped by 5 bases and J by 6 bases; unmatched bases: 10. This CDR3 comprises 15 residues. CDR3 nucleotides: TGTGCCAGTAGTCCGGGACAGGGCTGGGGGCCTGAAGCTTTCTTT. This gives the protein CASSPGQGWGPEAFF.

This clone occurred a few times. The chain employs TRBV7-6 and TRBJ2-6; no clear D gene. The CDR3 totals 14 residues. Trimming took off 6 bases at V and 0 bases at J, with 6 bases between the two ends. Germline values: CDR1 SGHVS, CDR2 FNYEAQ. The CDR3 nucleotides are TGTGCCAGCAGTAAAATCTCTGGGGCCAACGTCCTGACTTTC. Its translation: CASSKISGANVLTF.

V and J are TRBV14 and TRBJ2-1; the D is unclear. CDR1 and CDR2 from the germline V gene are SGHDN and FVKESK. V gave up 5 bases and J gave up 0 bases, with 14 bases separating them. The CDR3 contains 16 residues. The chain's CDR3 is CASSSTLRPSYNEQFF. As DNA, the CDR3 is TGTGCCAGCAGCTCCACTCTACGCCCCTCCTACAATGAGCAGTTCTTC.

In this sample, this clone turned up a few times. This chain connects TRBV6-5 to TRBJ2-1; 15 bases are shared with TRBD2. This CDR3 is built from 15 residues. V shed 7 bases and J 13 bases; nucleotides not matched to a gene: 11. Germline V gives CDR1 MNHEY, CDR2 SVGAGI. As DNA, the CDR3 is TGTGCCAGCATCATATCCGGGACTAGCGGGGGGCCCCAGTTCTTC. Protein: CASIISGTSGGPQFF.

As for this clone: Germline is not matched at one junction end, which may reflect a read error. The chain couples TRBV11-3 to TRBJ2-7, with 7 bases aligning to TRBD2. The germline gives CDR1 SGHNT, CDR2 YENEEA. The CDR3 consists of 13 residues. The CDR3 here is CASSASRDYQQYF. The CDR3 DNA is TGTGCCAGCAGCGCGAGCAGGGACTACCAGCAGTACTTC.